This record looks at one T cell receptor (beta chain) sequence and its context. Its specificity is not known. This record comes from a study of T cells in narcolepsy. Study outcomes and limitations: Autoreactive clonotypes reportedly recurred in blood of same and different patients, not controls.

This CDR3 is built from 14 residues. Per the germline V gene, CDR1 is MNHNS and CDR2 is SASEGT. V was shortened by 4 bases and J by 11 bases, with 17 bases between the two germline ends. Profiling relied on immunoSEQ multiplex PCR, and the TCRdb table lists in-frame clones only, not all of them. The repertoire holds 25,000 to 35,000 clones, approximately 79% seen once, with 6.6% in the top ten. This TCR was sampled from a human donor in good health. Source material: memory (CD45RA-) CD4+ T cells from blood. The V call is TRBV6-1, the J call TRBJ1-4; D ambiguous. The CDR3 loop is CASSATDGSSKLFF. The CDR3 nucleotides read TGTGCCAGCAGTGCCACGGATGGATCCTCTAAACTGTTTTTT.